The T cell receptor beta chain described here comes from a study of T cells in Graves' hyperthyroidism and ophthalmopathy. The CDR3 contains 16 residues. Losses at the gene ends were 3 bases for V and 8 bases for J; bases not matched to a gene: 14. The germline V gene encodes CDR1 DFQATT and CDR2 SNEGSKA (reference sequence). The hyperthyroidism was newly diagnosed and had lasted under 2 months; the patients were aged 18 to 65. The diagnostic basis comprised clinical symptoms, serum thyroxine and TRAb, thyroid ultrasound and orbital computed tomography. TCR beta CDR3 region amplification was performed from RNA transcripts. Carried out on the TCR CDR3, a first-round RT-PCR used the HTBI primer set. A single record per CDR3 protein comes from TCRdb applying MiXCR to the multiplex PCR reads. The top ten clones hold over 15% of a sample with 550,000 to 850,000 distinct CDR3 sequences, 18% of them seen once.

This clonotype was counted only a few times. Sequenced sample: blood. The TCR comes from a woman between 45 and 65 years old with Graves' hyperthyroidism that later progressed to Graves' ophthalmopathy. The chain joins TRBV20-1 to TRBJ1-5; 9 bases are a match to TRBD1. CDR3 protein: CSASLLQGALWEPQHF. The CDR3, as DNA: TGCAGTGCTAGTCTACTACAGGGGGCTCTTTGGGAGCCCCAGCATTTT.